This entry concerns a single T cell receptor (beta chain). The antigen is unknown. The data stem from a study of cytomegalovirus exposure and HLA in healthy donors. General study findings and limits: HLA alleles showed associations with 16,951 TCR beta sequences in a later analysis, at a 0.05 false discovery rate.

Amplification used 60 Vbeta primers and 13 Jbeta primers. Only in-frame clones appear in the TCRdb table, and some are missing; sequencing was by immunoSEQ multiplex PCR. Recorded here are about 160,000 clones; the top ten clones represent 1.3%. Trimming shortened V by 10 bases and J by 9 bases, and 20 bases separated the two germline ends. The CDR3 loop spans 13 amino acids. CDR1 and CDR2 (germline): MNHEY, SMNVEV (reference sequence). The genes are TRBV27 and TRBJ2-3; tentative D call: TRBD1 (5 bases). Sequenced material: PBMCs. This TCR was sampled from a woman aged 55 to 70 in good health and CMV-seronegative. CDR3 residues: CATISGWRDTQYF. CDR3 nucleotides: TGTGCCACTATTTCAGGGTGGCGAGACACGCAGTATTTT.